Each of the 9 T cell receptor beta chains below was sequenced from the same sample in a study of T cell repertoires in ileal Crohn's disease. The time point was: neoterminal ileum biopsy at postoperative endoscopy, about 6 months after surgery. Profiled with immunoSEQ multiplex PCR; TCRdb holds only in-frame clones, not every one. The sample has about 59,000 clones; 85% to 90% are singletons. Sequenced material: ileal tissue. These receptors were collected from an adult with Crohn's disease.

V and J are TRBV27 and TRBJ2-7; no reliable D call. The CDR3 is 14 residues long. Deletions cut 4 bases from V and 6 bases from J, with 16 bases between. Germline V lookup: CDR1 MNHEY, CDR2 SMNVEV (reference sequence). The CDR3, as DNA: TGTGCCAGCAGTTACACCTCGGGTTCCAGCGAGCAGTACTTC. Translating it yields CASSYTSGSSEQYF.

V and J are TRBV5-1 and TRBJ1-1, with 8 bases identical to TRBD1. The V gene's germline CDR1 is SGHRS and CDR2 YFSETQ. After removal of 2 bases from V and 7 bases from J, the junction contained 4 bases not matched to a gene. The CDR3 contains 13 residues. The CDR3 DNA reads TGCGCCAGCAGCTTACAGGGGGTCTTTGAAGCTTTCTTT. Translation gives CASSLQGVFEAFF. The full variable domain, in which reference TRBV5-1 and TRBJ1-1 provide the parts outside the CDR3, is KAGVTQTPRYLIKTRGQQVTLSCSPISGHRSVSWYQQTPGQGLQFLFEYFSETQRNKGNFPGRFSGRQFSNSRSEMNVSTLELGDSALYLCASSLQGVFEAFFGQGTRLTVV.

The rearrangement uses TRBV10-3 and TRBJ1-5; D is uncertain. Germline V gene data show CDR1 as ENHRY and CDR2 as SYGVKD. Trimming removed 4 bases at V and 3 bases at J, with 10 bases between. The CDR3 contains 14 residues. CDR3 in amino acids: CAISATSPNQPQHF. The CDR3 nucleotides read TGTGCCATCAGTGCTACTTCACCCAATCAGCCCCAGCATTTT.

As regards this clone: Other DNA sequences in this specimen translate into the identical CDR3. J is TRBJ2-7 and V is TRBV29-1; D may be TRBD1 (6 bases). V was shortened by 3 bases and J by 6 bases, with 9 bases between the two germline ends. There are 11 residues in the CDR3. Germline V gives CDR1 SQVTM, CDR2 ANQGSEA. The CDR3 spells CSVDGGGEQYV. In nucleotides, the CDR3 is TGCAGCGTTGATGGGGGCGGCGAGCAGTACGTC.

The chain joins TRBV5-4 to TRBJ1-5; D gene unclear. The ends were cut back, 2 bases at V and 15 bases at J, with 15 bases in the middle. Germline CDR1 SGHNT, CDR2 YYREEE (reference sequence). This CDR3 has 12 amino acids. Written as DNA, the CDR3 is TGTGCCAGCAGCTTTAGTGCGCTAGCTCGGCATTTT. Residues: CASSFSALARHF.

CDR3 DNA sequence: TGTGCCAGCAGAGCGGACAGGGAATTCGTAACAGATACGCAGTATTTT. Amino acid sequence: CASRADREFVTDTQYF. This chain connects TRBV7-2 to TRBJ2-3; 8 nucleotides align to TRBD1. The CDR3 has 16 amino acids. Trimming at V came to 6 bases and at J to 3 bases, leaving 11 bases not matched to a gene. Germline V gene data show CDR1 as SGHTA and CDR2 as FQGNSA.

This chain links TRBV5-4 with TRBJ2-7; 9 bases fit TRBD1. Trimming removed 2 bases from V and 3 bases from J; junction bases left unmatched: 6. The CDR3 loop spans 15 amino acids. Germline CDR1 is SGHNT and CDR2 is YYREEE (reference sequence). The CDR3 protein is CASSFSGQGFYEQYV. For the CDR3, the DNA is TGTGCCAGCAGCTTCTCGGGACAGGGTTTCTACGAGCAGTACGTC.

The rearrangement uses TRBV6-5 and TRBJ1-1; tentative D call: TRBD1 (6 bases). Germline V gene lookup returns CDR1 MNHEY and CDR2 SVGAGI. The CDR3 has 14 amino acids. With 5 bases removed from V and 8 bases from J, the gap between germline ends came to 18 bases. The CDR3 nucleotides read TGTGCCAGCAGTGAAACTGTGGGGGGGCTAGAAGCTTTCTTT. Residues: CASSETVGGLEAFF.

This clone appeared once. The chain links TRBV19 to TRBJ1-5, with D perhaps TRBD1 (6 bases). This CDR3 spans 14 amino acids. V was cut by 9 bases and J by 0 bases, with 12 bases left in between. Germline V lookup: CDR1 LNHDA, CDR2 SQIVND (reference sequence). As DNA, the CDR3 is TGTGCCAGCTGGGGACAAAGTAGCAATCAGCCCCAGCATTTT. This translates into CASWGQSSNQPQHF.